These T cell receptor beta chains were read from a single sample in a study of technical replicates of blood from several donors. TCRdb keeps only in-frame clones here, not all; method: immunoSEQ multiplex PCR. Of over 70,000 clones listed, roughly 90% are singletons. Specimen: PBMCs. The receptors shown here come from a human donor in good health. Some clones in this sample may be carry-over from other donors' samples. CDR3s include the opening cysteine and the closing phenylalanine or tryptophan. D genes are given only for firm matches. Clone size appears in some rows only: once, few, many, or a class for an expanded clone.

d_gene: TRBD1
j_gene: TRBJ1-3
v_gene: TRBV2
abundance: .
CDR3nt: TGTGCCAGCAGACCGGGACAGGGAAACACCATATATTTT
CDR3aa: CASRPGQGNTIYF

d_gene: .
j_gene: TRBJ1-1
v_gene: TRBV5-4
abundance: .
CDR3nt: TGTGCCAGCAGCTTGCAGGGTAGTACCCCTGAAGCTTTCTTT
CDR3aa: CASSLQGSTPEAFF

d_gene: .
j_gene: TRBJ2-5
v_gene: TRBV5-1
abundance: .
CDR3nt: TGCGCCAGCTCCCAAACCGGGGAAGAGACCCAGTACTTC
CDR3aa: CASSQTGEETQYF

d_gene: .
j_gene: TRBJ1-2
v_gene: TRBV7-2
abundance: once
CDR3nt: TGTGCCAGCAGCTCTCGACAGGCTGCGGTCCCTAACTATGGCTACACCTTC
CDR3aa: CASSSRQAAVPNYGYTF

d_gene: TRBD2
j_gene: TRBJ2-1
v_gene: TRBV30
abundance: .
CDR3nt: TGTGCCTGGAGGCTAGGGACTAGCGGGAGGAGGACTGAGCAGTTCTTC
CDR3aa: CAWRLGTSGRRTEQFF

d_gene: TRBD1
j_gene: TRBJ2-5
v_gene: TRBV4-3
abundance: .
CDR3nt: TGCGCCAGCAGCAGGACAGGAGATCAAGAGACCCAGTACTTC
CDR3aa: CASSRTGDQETQYF

d_gene: .
j_gene: TRBJ2-3
v_gene: TRBV9
abundance: .
CDR3nt: TGTGCCAGCAGCGTAGGGCGGGGAATCCGCACAGATACGCAGTATTTT
CDR3aa: CASSVGRGIRTDTQYF

d_gene: .
j_gene: TRBJ2-3
v_gene: TRBV2
abundance: .
CDR3nt: TGTGCCAGCAAACAGGCGGCGGGGCGGGTAACAGATACGCAGTATTTT
CDR3aa: CASKQAAGRVTDTQYF

d_gene: .
j_gene: TRBJ1-1
v_gene: TRBV7-3
abundance: once
CDR3nt: TGTGCCAGCAGCTCGCAGGCAAACACTGAAGCTTTCTTT
CDR3aa: CASSSQANTEAFF

d_gene: TRBD1
j_gene: TRBJ1-1
v_gene: TRBV6-1
abundance: .
CDR3nt: TGTGCCAGCAGTGGGGGACAGGGGCTGAACACTGAAGCTTTCTTT
CDR3aa: CASSGGQGLNTEAFF

d_gene: .
j_gene: TRBJ1-4
v_gene: TRBV5-5
abundance: few
CDR3nt: TGTGCCAGCAGCCCGGACAGCCTTACAACTAATGAAAAACTGTTTTTT
CDR3aa: CASSPDSLTTNEKLFF

d_gene: TRBD2
j_gene: TRBJ2-7
v_gene: TRBV7-2
abundance: few
CDR3nt: TGTGCCAGCAGCTTCCGCGGGGGAGTCTACGAGCAGTACTTC
CDR3aa: CASSFRGGVYEQYF

d_gene: .
j_gene: TRBJ1-5
v_gene: TRBV6-1
abundance: .
CDR3nt: TGTGCCAGCAGTGGCCAGGGCGGCGGGGTCGAGCCCCAGCATTTT
CDR3aa: CASSGQGGGVEPQHF

d_gene: .
j_gene: TRBJ2-1
v_gene: TRBV13
abundance: once
CDR3nt: TGTGCCAGCAGCTCCATTCGACTTCGACTAGTTCGGAGCAATGAGCAGTTCTTC
CDR3aa: CASSSIRLRLVRSNEQFF

d_gene: TRBD2
j_gene: TRBJ2-1
v_gene: TRBV30
abundance: .
CDR3nt: TGTGCCTGGAGTTTAAGCGGGAGGCCTGTGAATGAGCAGTTCTTC
CDR3aa: CAWSLSGRPVNEQFF

d_gene: TRBD1
j_gene: TRBJ1-5
v_gene: TRBV7-9
abundance: .
CDR3nt: TGTGCCAGCAGCCCAGACAGGGACGGCCAGCCCCAGCATTTT
CDR3aa: CASSPDRDGQPQHF